A single sample is the source of the 17 T cell receptor delta chains below, sequenced in a study of Vδ1+ human thymocytes. Findings and caveats of the study: Thymic TRG and TRD repertoires appeared highly polyclonal, with Gaussian CDR3 length distributions.

The template was reverse-transcribed extracted RNA. Multiplex PCR used pooled V-gene forward primers and a constant-region reverse primer to amplify CDR3s. TCRdb reprocessed the multiplex PCR reads using CATT. Of 20,000 to 25,000 delta-chain clones listed, roughly 7.3% are singletons. Their target antigens are unknown. Sequencing was carried out using Vdelta1+ gamma-delta thymocytes from the thymus. Stated subset: FACS-sorted CD3+ TCRalphabeta- TCRVdelta1+ TCRVdelta2- thymocytes. The receptor set was obtained from a child under two years old who had congenital heart surgery.

This clone was seen only a few times. The chain is built from TRDV1 and TRDJ1; TRDD3 aligns across 9 bases. This CDR3 contains 19 residues. CDR1 is TSWWSYY and CDR2 is QGS in the germline V gene. Trimming removed 0 bases from V and 2 bases from J; junction bases left unmatched: 13. Here the CDR3 DNA reads TGTGCTCTTGGGGAACTCTCCTGGGGGATCCCCGTTAAGACCGATAAACTCATCTTT. Translating gives CALGELSWGIPVKTDKLIF.

In its sample, this clone was seen a few times. The chain joins TRDV1 to TRDJ1, with 9 bases that match TRDD3. V shed 6 bases, J shed 6 bases, and the junction held 11 bases outside the gene matches. The CDR3 has 15 amino acids. Germline CDR1 TSWWSYY, CDR2 QGS. In nucleotides, the CDR3 is TGTGCTCTTGGTGAAGGGCTCTGGGGGATCAATAAACTCATCTTT. Its translation is CALGEGLWGINKLIF.

The rearrangement uses TRDV1 and TRDJ1; no reliable D call. Trimming removed 2 bases from V and 8 bases from J, with 9 bases in between. The CDR3 loop spans 12 amino acids. Looked up from germline, CDR1 is TSWWSYY and CDR2 is QGS. The CDR3 bases are TGTGCTCTTGGGGAAAACGGATGGAAACTCATCTTT. Amino acids: CALGENGWKLIF.

The sample holds a few counts of this clone. The rearrangement joins TRDV1 to TRDJ1; the match to TRDD3 covers 11 bases. The J segment lost 0 bases and the V segment lost 2 bases, leaving 26 bases of the junction unmatched. The germline V gene has CDR1 TSWWSYY and CDR2 QGS. CDR3 length: 24 residues. The CDR3 loop is CALGEEPLVDLGDTSISYTDKLIF. The CDR3 nucleotides read TGTGCTCTTGGGGAAGAGCCCCTTGTGGACCTGGGGGATACTTCTATATCGTACACCGATAAACTCATCTTT.

A remark on this clone: Within the sample, other DNA sequences also encode this same CDR3. This sequence joins TRDV2 and TRDJ1, with 9 bases aligning to TRDD3. V lost 4 bases, J lost 8 bases, and 22 bases stayed unmatched. This CDR3 has 18 residues. Germline lookup yields CDR1 GEAIGNYY and CDR2 EKD. CDR3 in amino acids: CACDGGCWGILYFDKLIF. CDR3 nucleotide sequence: TGTGCCTGTGATGGTGGCTGCTGGGGGATCCTTTATTTCGACAAACTCATCTTT.

The V call is TRDV2, the J call TRDJ1; a possible D gene is TRDD2 (5 bases). V lost 0 bases, J lost 0 bases, and 16 bases lay in between. Germline V lookup: CDR1 GEAIGNYY, CDR2 EKD. CDR3 length: 17 residues. The CDR3 DNA sequence: TGTGCCTGTGACACCGTGAAGGAACACCTTCACACCGATAAACTCATCTTT. Translating it yields CACDTVKEHLHTDKLIF.

This clone has more than one count but fewer than ten. The chain has TRDV1 and TRDJ1; the match to TRDD3 covers 12 bases. Germline CDR1 and CDR2: TSWWSYY and QGS. This CDR3 contains 18 residues. The trim removed 6 bases at V and 4 bases at J, leaving 15 bases unmatched. The CDR3 nucleotides are TGTGCTCTTGGCACCCCACACTACTGGGGGATACATGACGATAAACTCATCTTT. Translation: CALGTPHYWGIHDDKLIF.

V gene TRDV1 combines with J gene TRDJ1; 8 nucleotides agree with TRDD3. Germline CDR1 reads TSWWSYY; CDR2 reads QGS. V shed 4 bases and J 0 bases; nucleotides not matched to a gene: 10. The CDR3 is 17 residues long. CDR3 in DNA: TGTGCTCTTGGGGCTACTCCGACTGGGGGTTACACCGATAAACTCATCTTT. It is translated as CALGATPTGGYTDKLIF.

This clone is judged medium-sized. Within the sample, other DNA sequences also encode this same CDR3. The chain combines TRDV2 with TRDJ2; 8 bases fit TRDD3. Looked up from germline, CDR1 is GEAIGNYY and CDR2 is EKD. The CDR3 runs 15 residues. With 3 bases clipped from V and 5 bases from J, the junction kept 7 bases outside the gene matches. The CDR3: CACDCTGGKTAQLFF. As DNA, the CDR3 is TGTGCCTGTGACTGTACTGGGGGGAAAACAGCACAACTCTTCTTT.

This clone has only a few counts. The V gene is TRDV1, the J gene TRDJ1, with TRDD3 identical over 9 bases. V gave up 2 bases and J gave up 9 bases; unmatched junction bases: 25. CDR1 is TSWWSYY, CDR2 QGS, per germline. This CDR3 region has 20 residues. CDR3 DNA: TGTGCTCTTGGGGAAGGGCGGGCGACCTTCCTCACATGTACTGGGGGAGAACTCATCTTT. Protein: CALGEGRATFLTCTGGELIF.

The chain employs TRDV1 and TRDJ1, with 11 nucleotides matching TRDD3. TCRdb carries no J gene annotation; the J gene was assigned here by matching the DNA with germline. The J segment lost 6 bases and the V segment lost 3 bases, leaving 18 bases of the junction unmatched. CDR3 length equals 19 residues. Germline CDR1 and CDR2: TSWWSYY and QGS. The CDR3 reads CALGDTGTWSGGYRNKLIF. The CDR3 DNA reads as TGTGCTCTTGGGGACACCGGAACGTGGTCTGGGGGATACAGGAATAAACTCATCTTT.

About this clone: The same CDR3 can be traced to other DNA sequences in this sample. This sequence joins TRDV1 and TRDJ1; no clear D gene. The CDR3 covers 17 residues. Trimming shortened V by 1 base and J by 0 bases, and 15 bases separated the two germline ends. Germline V CDR1 and CDR2: TSWWSYY, QGS. The CDR3 loop reads CALGEPGFQLYTDKLIF. In DNA form, the CDR3 reads TGTGCTCTTGGGGAACCCGGATTTCAACTGTACACCGATAAACTCATCTTT.

The chain couples TRDV1 to TRDJ1; 13 bases line up with TRDD3. Germline-derived CDR1 and CDR2 are TSWWSYY and QGS. The V segment lost 4 bases and the J segment 0 bases; nucleotides outside the gene matches: 14. The CDR3 has 20 amino acids. CDR3 DNA sequence: TGTGCTCTTGGGGGTCGTCTTTTCCTACTGGGGGATACGTACACCGATAAACTCATCTTT. Its protein product is CALGGRLFLLGDTYTDKLIF.

This clone came up a few times. This chain links TRDV1 with TRDJ1; 10 bases line up with TRDD3. Trimming took 2 bases from V and 3 from J; bases not matched to a gene: 18. CDR1 and CDR2 from the germline V gene are TSWWSYY and QGS. The CDR3 totals 20 residues. The CDR3 nucleotides read TGTGCTCTTGGGGAAGGCCCACGATCCTATCTACTGGGGGATGCCGATAAACTCATCTTT. Translated, it gives CALGEGPRSYLLGDADKLIF.

This clone was found a few times. The V and J genes are TRDV1 and TRDJ1; the D call may be TRDD2 or TRDD3 (9 bases each). The CDR3 spans 22 residues. V lost 1 base, J lost 1 base, and 31 bases lay in between. Germline V CDR1 and CDR2: TSWWSYY, QGS. CDR3 loop: CALGERPSYELGDPKATDKLIF. CDR3 coding DNA: TGTGCTCTTGGGGAACGACCTTCCTACGAACTGGGGGACCCGAAGGCCACCGATAAACTCATCTTT.

This rearrangement joins TRDV1 to TRDJ1; 9 bases agree with TRDD3. V was pared by 2 bases and J by 3 bases, with 16 bases of the junction left unmatched. The germline CDR1 and CDR2 sequences are TSWWSYY and QGS. The CDR3 is 19 residues long. CDR3 protein: CALGEIPTAESGGSDKLIF. CDR3 bases: TGTGCTCTTGGGGAAATCCCCACGGCTGAATCTGGGGGATCCGATAAACTCATCTTT.

Of note for this clone: The germline gene is not matched at one end of the junction; a read error may be the cause. The chain uses TRDV2 and TRDJ1, with TRDD3 matching over 11 bases. This CDR3 has 19 amino acids. CDR1 is GEAIGNYY, CDR2 EKD, per germline. DNA for the CDR3: TGTGCCTGTGACCCCTGCTACTGGGGGATATATCGCCTCGGGGGTAAACTCACCTTT. It encodes CACDPCYWGIYRLGGKLTF.